This T cell receptor beta chain was profiled in a study of molecular identifiers for immune sequencing clone quantification (dated by TCRdb to 2017 to 2018). A note on the overall study: In a replicate experiment, RNA from about 21,000 or 97,000 naive CD8 T cells was split into five aliquots, four of which were sequenced. This methods study benchmarked molecular-identifier clustering-based TCR repertoire sequencing (MIDCIRS) and TCR RNA copy counting, using CD8 T cells to do so.

Libraries of naive CD8 T cells were built from anywhere between roughly 19,000 and 1,000,000 sorted cells, with 10%, 30% or 50% of the purified RNA used. Naive CD8 T cells, defined as CD8+CD4-CCR7+CD45RA+, were FACS-sorted into RLT Plus buffer on a BD FACSAria II. To test detection sensitivity, Jurkat RNA equivalent to approximately nine TCR copies was spiked into samples of roughly 18,000-1,000,000 naive CD8 T cells. Enrichment of CD8 T cells was done with RosetteSep CD8+ T Cell Enrichment Cocktail plus Ficoll-Paque, and ACK red cell lysis came afterward. Reading from cysteine to phenylalanine, the CDR3 counts 14 amino acids. Only the CDR3 DNA stays, 42 bases, in frame from base 1. After removal of 2 bases from V and 3 bases from J, the junction retains 3 bases not matched to a gene. CDR1 and CDR2 were assigned from the germline V gene as MNHEY and SVGEGT. Summary of the overall study and its limitations: Modeling estimated roughly 3.2 recovered TCR RNA copies per cell, compared with 9.5 to 10 by digital PCR, which implies 30% to 35% capture efficiency. Even against a background of about 960,000 naive CD8 T cells, spiked-in Jurkat TCR RNA amounting to a single cell's worth was reported to be detectable. Highly expanded clone sizes could be underestimated if identical TCR molecules share a barcode. When barcode sub-clustering was omitted, TCR diversity was inflated by chimeric consensus sequences, with chimeras reaching as high as 47%. In CMV-specific effector cells, over 98% of molecules were held by clones above 20 RNA copies, whereas under 1% of molecules were held by such clones in naive cells. The naive libraries included spiked-in Jurkat TCR RNA (10 copies' worth), and this Jurkat TCR RNA is not part of the donor repertoire.

The library relied on PCR. The listed sequencing device is NextSeq 500. Bulk TCR libraries were generated as previously described, with the TCR primers listed in Table S5 used. The Qiagen AllPrep DNA/RNA kit was used to purify total RNA. Before analysis, reads from multiple sequencing runs of one library were combined. In the authors' own workflow: Reads were retained only if the reads had an exact TCR constant sequence, and the retained reads were trimmed to 150 nt and grouped according to their 12-nt molecular barcodes. Within each barcode group, reads were sub-clustered at a 15% Levenshtein threshold, and quality-weighted consensus sequences were built per RNA molecule. Non-functional sequences were excluded, and lower-count sequences lying one edit away from another sequence were also excluded. On the basis of fitting two negative binomial distributions, barcode sub-clusters with fewer than 20% of the maximum read count were discarded. The public sequencing data were trimmed at Q25 with fastp and processed into clonotypes with MiXCR by TCRdb, which kept only in-frame beta chains. Each entry merges the rows of one CDR3 protein and shows their most common DNA and genes. TCRdb, rather than the study authors, made the V and J calls. This sample has 37,000 or so distinct CDR3 sequences in its table, and 24% of those were observed once. The ten largest clones add up to around 0.98% of the sample.

This clonotype was seen at least ten times. Its recognized antigen is unknown. Base-call qualities are not available, and no considerably larger clone is one nucleotide away. The chain was built from TRBV6-2 or TRBV6-3 and TRBJ2-7; the central 8 bases match TRBD1. The sample taken for sequencing was naive CD8+ T cells from blood, with Jurkat cell RNA spiked in. The cell subset or site label for this specimen denotes: FACS-sorted CD8+CD4-CCR7+CD45RA+ naive T cells. The receptor's source is a human donor in good health. Some libraries in this study had Jurkat cell RNA spiked in. The DNA sequence is TGTGCCAGCAGTTACGGCGGACAGGGCTACGAGCAGTACTTC. The encoded protein is CASSYGGQGYEQYF.